The 21 T cell receptor beta chains in this list originate from one sample, sequenced in a study of control samples from healthy donors and cancer patients. Some clones are missing from TCRdb's copy, which holds only in-frame ones; the method was immunoSEQ multiplex PCR. This table has over 85,000 clones, approximately 88% appearing once. The sample comprised PBMCs. All receptors come from a woman between 50 and 59 years old with colorectal cancer.

The gene calls are TRBV14 and TRBJ2-2; D is perhaps TRBD1 (5 bases). Germline lookup yields CDR1 SGHDN and CDR2 FVKESK. The CDR3 has 15 residues. Trimming removed 1 base from V and 5 bases from J, with 11 bases in between. This CDR3 is CASSQAAGPTGELFF. The CDR3 DNA sequence: TGTGCCAGCAGCCAAGCCGCAGGGCCGACCGGGGAGCTGTTTTTT.

This clone was detected only once. The V gene is TRBV27, the J gene TRBJ2-5; TRBD2 might be the D (6 bases). Germline V CDR1 and CDR2: MNHEY, SMNVEV (reference sequence). Trimming took off 8 bases at V and 4 bases at J, with 20 bases between the two ends. The CDR3 runs 15 residues. In DNA, the CDR3 is TGTGCCAGCGGATCCCGGGACTTCGTCGGAGAGACCCAGTACTTC. This translates into CASGSRDFVGETQYF.

This chain joins TRBV6-6 and TRBJ1-2, with 8 bases fitting TRBD1. V dropped 4 bases and J dropped 8; count of bases not matched to a gene: 9. The germline CDR1 and CDR2 sequences are MNHNY and SVGAGI (reference sequence). The CDR3 contains 14 residues. CDR3 region: CASSSTDRAKGYTF. The DNA of the CDR3 is TGTGCCAGCAGTTCAACGGACAGGGCGAAGGGCTACACCTTC.

The J gene is TRBJ1-4, the V gene TRBV19; D might be TRBD1 (6 bases). V was cut by 5 bases and J by 7 bases, with 23 bases left in between. The CDR3 covers 17 residues. Germline CDR1 reads LNHDA; CDR2 reads SQIVND (reference sequence). The CDR3, as DNA: TGTGCCAGTAGTCCTCGGGGGCCTCCGGGGGCAGGTGAAAAACTGTTTTTT. It translates to CASSPRGPPGAGEKLFF.

This clone was seen a single time. This chain links TRBV3-1 (or the pseudogene TRBV3-2) with TRBJ2-2; D unclear. From germline, CDR1 is LGHDT and CDR2 YNNKEL (reference sequence). V lost 5 bases and J 1 base, leaving 11 bases between the germline ends. The CDR3 loop spans 15 amino acids. This chain's CDR3 is CASSSTVGNTGELFF. CDR3 nucleotides: TGTGCCAGCAGCTCCACGGTGGGGAACACCGGGGAGCTGTTTTTT.

The chain recombines TRBV3-1 (or the pseudogene TRBV3-2) with TRBJ1-3; D call uncertain. In germline, CDR1 is LGHDT, CDR2 YNNKEL (reference sequence). V lost 1 base and J lost 4, with 5 bases in between. The CDR3 has 13 amino acids. CDR3 DNA sequence: TGTGCCAGCAGCCAAGGGCAGGGAAACACCATATATTTT. Its protein product is CASSQGQGNTIYF.

The gene calls are TRBV5-8 and TRBJ2-5; D uncertain. The CDR3 loop spans 15 amino acids. Germline V gene sequence: CDR1 SGHTS, CDR2 YDEGEE. V was cut by 2 bases and J by 6 bases, with 17 bases left in between. CDR3 sequence reads: CASSLARQALKTQYF. The CDR3 DNA follows: TGTGCCAGCAGCTTAGCCCGGCAGGCCCTAAAGACCCAGTACTTC.

The V gene is TRBV5-1, the J gene TRBJ2-2; D is perhaps TRBD1 or TRBD2 (6 bases each). Trimming took off 4 bases at V and 0 bases at J, with 10 bases between the two ends. Germline V gene sequence: CDR1 SGHRS, CDR2 YFSETQ. The CDR3 spans 15 residues. CDR3 bases: TGCGCCAGCAGCCCGGGGGCTACGAACACCGGGGAGCTGTTTTTT. Translating gives CASSPGATNTGELFF.

As concerns this clone: Mismatch with germline at one junction end may stem from a read error. The rearrangement joins TRBV12-5 to TRBJ2-6; TRBD2 matches 7 bases. The germline V gene encodes CDR1 LGHNT and CDR2 FRNRAP. The CDR3 runs 15 residues. The CDR3 nucleotides read TGTGCTAGTGGTTGGGGGGGGACTGGGGCCAACGGCCTGACTTTC. Protein sequence: CASGWGGTGANGLTF.

The chain links TRBV6-5 to TRBJ1-2; D is unclear. Germline V gives CDR1 MNHEY, CDR2 SVGAGI. This CDR3 has 14 amino acids. V was trimmed by 5 bases and J by 0 bases, leaving 10 bases between them. CDR3 amino acids: CASSISEANYGYTF. CDR3 nucleotide sequence: TGTGCCAGCAGTATCTCGGAAGCTAACTATGGCTACACCTTC.

The rearrangement links TRBV28 to TRBJ1-5; 11 bases are shared with TRBD1. This CDR3 comprises 15 residues. V gave up 6 bases and J gave up 4 bases; unmatched junction bases: 5. Germline V gene sequence: CDR1 MDHEN, CDR2 SYDVKM. This chain's CDR3 is CASRTGQGANQPQHF. CDR3 in DNA: TGTGCCAGCAGGACTGGACAGGGGGCTAATCAGCCCCAGCATTTT.

The chain carries TRBV14 and TRBJ2-3; tentative D call: TRBD2 (7 bases). The V end lost 0 bases, the J end lost 2 bases, and 15 bases lay between the germline ends. The CDR3 totals 17 residues. Germline lookup yields CDR1 SGHDN and CDR2 FVKESK. The CDR3 coding sequence is TGTGCCAGCAGCCAAGATTTCGCCGGGGGGCACACAGATACGCAGTATTTT. This gives the protein CASSQDFAGGHTDTQYF. The full variable domain, with the rest looked up from reference TRBV14 and TRBJ2-3, is EAGVTQFPSHSVIEKGQTVTLRCDPISGHDNLYWYRRVMGKEIKFLLHFVKESKQDESGMPNNRFLAERTGGTYSTLKVQPAELEDSGVYFCASSQDFAGGHTDTQYFGPGTRLTVL.

The CDR3 DNA follows: TGCGCCAGCAGCTTGGGACTACCTAGCACAGATACGCAGTATTTT. It codes for CASSLGLPSTDTQYF. The chain recombines TRBV5-1 with TRBJ2-3; D might be TRBD2 (5 bases). This CDR3 contains 15 residues. Germline V gene lookup returns CDR1 SGHRS and CDR2 YFSETQ. Trimming removed 0 bases at V and 0 bases at J, with 8 bases between. The full variable domain, its missing parts supplied by reference TRBV5-1 and TRBJ2-3, is KAGVTQTPRYLIKTRGQQVTLSCSPISGHRSVSWYQQTPGQGLQFLFEYFSETQRNKGNFPGRFSGRQFSNSRSEMNVSTLELGDSALYLCASSLGLPSTDTQYFGPGTRLTVL.

The CDR3, as DNA: TGTGCTAGTGTCATCGGGGGCCCCTCGCAGCGTTATGGCTACACCTTC. Encoded protein: CASVIGGPSQRYGYTF. The chain joins TRBV12-5 to TRBJ1-2; a weak D match, TRBD1 (6 bases). Germline V gene lookup returns CDR1 LGHNT and CDR2 FRNRAP. This CDR3 region has 16 residues. V lost 7 bases and J lost 5, with 23 bases in between.

This clone came up once. The genes are TRBV2 and TRBJ2-2; D is unclear. Germline values: CDR1 SNHLY, CDR2 FYNNEI. This CDR3 comprises 15 residues. The V end was cut by 6 bases, the J end by 4 bases, with 15 bases between. CDR3 region: CASRGKSAVTGELFF. DNA of the CDR3: TGTGCCAGCAGGGGAAAAAGTGCCGTCACCGGGGAGCTGTTTTTT.

This chain joins TRBV7-2 and TRBJ2-3; TRBD1 is a possible D gene (6 bases). This CDR3 comprises 14 residues. V lost 5 bases and J 3 bases, leaving 12 bases between the germline ends. Per the germline V gene, CDR1 is SGHTA and CDR2 is FQGNSA. The CDR3 sequence: CASSEQDSTDTQYF. The CDR3 DNA reads as TGTGCCAGCAGCGAGCAGGACAGTACAGATACGCAGTATTTT.

The V and J genes are TRBV7-2 and TRBJ1-4; tentatively, D is TRBD1 (6 bases). V lost 5 bases to trimming and J lost 8 bases, with 12 bases between them. The germline V gene has CDR1 SGHTA and CDR2 FQGNSA. The CDR3 runs to 13 residues. This CDR3 is CASSPGVTEKLFF. CDR3 coding DNA: TGTGCCAGCAGCCCAGGGGTAACCGAAAAACTGTTTTTT.

The chain combines TRBV4-3 with TRBJ1-2; D remains ambiguous. In germline, CDR1 is LGHNA, CDR2 YSLEER. Trimming cost V 1 base and J 5 bases, with 8 bases left between them. CDR3 length: 13 residues. The CDR3 sequence is CASSQVFQYGYTF. CDR3 nucleotide sequence: TGCGCCAGCAGCCAAGTTTTTCAGTATGGCTACACCTTC.

This rearrangement joins TRBV28 to TRBJ1-5, with D unresolved. The CDR3 extends over 12 amino acids. Germline V gene sequence: CDR1 MDHEN, CDR2 SYDVKM. V shed 2 bases and J shed 4 bases, with 3 bases lying between them. CDR3 loop: CASSLKNQPQHF. CDR3 nucleotide sequence: TGTGCCAGCAGTTTAAAGAATCAGCCCCAGCATTTT.

The rearrangement joins TRBV7-6 to TRBJ1-4; no firm D call. Trimming stripped 2 bases from V and 7 bases from J, with 11 bases between. This CDR3 comprises 14 residues. Germline V CDR1 and CDR2: SGHVS, FNYEAQ. This CDR3 is CASSLSTVSEKLFF. The CDR3 coding sequence is TGTGCCAGCAGCTTATCTACAGTGAGTGAAAAACTGTTTTTT.

The chain has TRBV24-1 and TRBJ2-7, with a tentative D call TRBD1 (7 bases). Germline loops: CDR1 KGHDR, CDR2 SFDVKD. The V gene lost 4 bases and the J gene lost 3 bases, with 15 bases spanning the gap. The CDR3 runs 15 residues. The CDR3 bases are TGTGCCACCAGTGACCCCCGACAGGGACTCTACGAGCAGTACGTC. Protein sequence: CATSDPRQGLYEQYV.